Following are 23 T cell receptor beta chains from one sample sequenced in a study of blood T cell repertoires in COVID-19. TCRdb's table, derived via immunoSEQ multiplex PCR, lists solely in-frame clones and lacks some. The table lists approximately 300,000 clones, roughly 89% of them singletons. Sequenced sample: PBMCs or T cells enriched from blood (not recorded which). The receptor set was obtained from a man between 60 and 75 years old who had recovered from COVID-19.

The chain employs TRBV5-1 and TRBJ2-7; 8 bases are shared with TRBD1. J lost 5 bases, V lost 0 bases, and 4 bases had no gene match. CDR3 length: 14 amino acids. The germline V gene has CDR1 SGHRS and CDR2 YFSETQ. The CDR3 nucleotides read TGCGCCAGCAGCTTGGCCTCAGGGGGCGACGAGCAGTACTTC. Protein product: CASSLASGGDEQYF.

CDR3 DNA: TGTGCCAGCAGCCCCGGGACTAGGGGTTACGGGGAGCTGTTTTTT. Protein product: CASSPGTRGYGELFF. The rearrangement links TRBV3-1 (or the pseudogene TRBV3-2) to TRBJ2-2; TRBD2 matches at 8 bases. This CDR3 contains 15 residues. Unmatched junction bases numbered 8, after V lost 4 bases and J lost 7 bases. Germline-derived CDR1 and CDR2 are LGHDT and YNNKEL (reference sequence).

CDR3 amino acids: CASSPDLYGSRGYTF. CDR3 bases: TGTGCCAGCAGCCCGGATTTATACGGGTCGAGGGGCTACACCTTC. The V and J genes are TRBV5-6 and TRBJ1-2; no definite D call. The CDR3 length is 15 residues. The germline V and J ends were trimmed by 4 bases and 8 bases, with 21 bases remaining between them. Germline loops: CDR1 SGHDT, CDR2 YYEEEE.

This clone was observed a single time. The chain recombines TRBV4-1 with TRBJ2-7; 7 bases map to TRBD1. The germline gives CDR1 MGHRA, CDR2 YSYEKL. The CDR3 consists of 16 residues. Germline trimming cut 2 bases from V and 7 bases from J; bases unmatched to any gene: 14. DNA of the CDR3: TGCGCCAGCAGCCAACCCGGGACAGTGGGGGCCGGGGAGCAGTACTTC. Amino acid sequence: CASSQPGTVGAGEQYF.

The chain joins TRBV20-1 to TRBJ2-3; D remains unclear. The CDR3 spans 14 residues. Germline CDR1 DFQATT, CDR2 SNEGSKA (reference sequence). V lost 3 bases and J 5 bases, leaving 15 bases between the germline ends. CDR3 in amino acids: CSASVGTPGDTQYF. CDR3 DNA sequence: TGCAGTGCTAGTGTTGGAACCCCGGGAGATACGCAGTATTTT.

The rearrangement links TRBV29-1 to TRBJ2-6; D might be TRBD2 (5 bases). CDR3 length equals 17 residues. Trimming left V 3 bases short and J 0 bases short, with 15 bases between. Germline CDR1 SQVTM, CDR2 ANQGSEA. The DNA of the CDR3 is TGCAGCGTTGATGGTCTAGCCGACGGCTCTGGGGCCAACGTCCTGACTTTC. Translated: CSVDGLADGSGANVLTF.

The chain uses TRBV7-2 and TRBJ2-7; 7 nucleotides align to TRBD1. Per the germline V gene, CDR1 is SGHTA and CDR2 is FQGNSA. V gave up 5 bases and J gave up 3 bases; unmatched junction bases: 7. The CDR3 runs to 14 residues. The CDR3, as DNA: TGTGCCAGCAGCGTTTCGGGACAGAACTACGAGCAGTACTTC. This codes for CASSVSGQNYEQYF.

V usage is TRBV28 and J usage is TRBJ2-1; 10 nucleotides agree with TRBD1. The CDR3 consists of 14 residues. After removal of 8 bases from V and 7 bases from J, the junction contained 8 bases not matched to a gene. CDR1 and CDR2 from the germline V gene are MDHEN and SYDVKM. The CDR3: CASLGTGEGNEQFF. CDR3 sequence (DNA): TGTGCCAGCCTCGGGACAGGGGAGGGGAATGAGCAGTTCTTC.

The chain combines TRBV27 with TRBJ1-5; no clear D gene. Germline V gene lookup returns CDR1 MNHEY and CDR2 SMNVEV (reference sequence). The germline V and J ends were trimmed by 1 base and 2 bases, with 12 bases remaining between them. This CDR3 region has 16 residues. In DNA form, the CDR3 reads TGTGCCAGCAGTTTATACCTCCCCCGAGGCAATCAGCCCCAGCATTTT. Translating it yields CASSLYLPRGNQPQHF.

This clone appeared a single time. CDR3 DNA: TGTGCCAGCAGCTTTGCGGTAGCGAACACCGGGGAGCTGTTTTTT. This gives the protein CASSFAVANTGELFF. V and J are TRBV7-8 and TRBJ2-2, with unresolved D. Germline V CDR1 and CDR2: SGHVS, FQNEAQ. V was pared by 3 bases and J by 0 bases, with 8 bases between. This CDR3 contains 15 residues.

The V call is TRBV11-2, the J call TRBJ2-1; TRBD1 is a possible D gene (5 bases). The CDR3 covers 13 residues. The germline gives CDR1 SGHAT, CDR2 FQNNGV. Trimming took off 5 bases at V and 9 bases at J, with 14 bases between the two ends. CDR3 amino acids: CASSPDVDIEQFF. Here the CDR3 DNA reads TGTGCCAGCAGCCCCGACGTGGACATTGAGCAGTTCTTC.

V and J are TRBV3-1 (or the pseudogene TRBV3-2) and TRBJ2-2; 8 bases align to TRBD2. After removal of 4 bases from V and 0 bases from J, the junction contained 16 bases not matched to a gene. CDR3 size: 20 residues. Germline CDR1 is LGHDT and CDR2 is YNNKEL (reference sequence). CDR3 residues: CASSRGPWSAGLANTGELFF. CDR3 nucleotides: TGTGCCAGCAGCCGAGGCCCGTGGTCAGCGGGACTAGCGAACACCGGGGAGCTGTTTTTT.

Ten or more counts support this clone. The genes are TRBV4-1 and TRBJ2-7; D is possibly TRBD2 (5 bases). The germline CDR1 and CDR2 sequences are MGHRA and YSYEKL. The V and J ends lost 4 bases and 5 bases respectively, with 18 bases between them. The CDR3 has 15 residues. The CDR3 bases are TGCGCCAGCAGCCTCAAGCGGACGTCCGTTGACGAGCAGTACTTC. It translates to CASSLKRTSVDEQYF.

This rearrangement joins TRBV5-1 to TRBJ1-6, with a tentative D call TRBD1 (5 bases). The CDR3 length is 16 residues. CDR1 SGHRS and CDR2 YFSETQ come from the germline V gene. The ends were cut back, 2 bases at V and 7 bases at J, with 16 bases in the middle. In nucleotides, the CDR3 is TGCGCCAGCAGCTTCGGCGGGGACCGCAAGAATTCACCCCTCCACTTT. Translated: CASSFGGDRKNSPLHF.

This clone was seen once. This chain uses TRBV4-1 with TRBJ2-3; 7 nucleotides align to TRBD2. The CDR3 spans 17 residues. V dropped 0 bases and J dropped 4; count of bases not matched to a gene: 10. Germline CDR1 MGHRA, CDR2 YSYEKL. The CDR3: CASSQDRRPGRADTQYF. The CDR3 DNA follows: TGCGCCAGCAGCCAAGATAGGAGGCCTGGGAGGGCAGATACGCAGTATTTT.

The chain links TRBV7-2 to TRBJ2-5; TRBD2 matches at 12 bases. This CDR3 has 16 amino acids. Germline CDR1 is SGHTA and CDR2 is FQGNSA. The V and J ends lost 7 bases and 4 bases, in that order; junction bases with no gene match: 10. This CDR3 is CASTTASGRAGETQYF. In DNA, the CDR3 is TGTGCCAGCACCACAGCTAGCGGGAGGGCCGGAGAGACCCAGTACTTC.

To note about this clone: This sample includes further DNA sequences coding for the same CDR3. Written as DNA, the CDR3 is TGCAGCGCAACCGGAGCAGGGTATGGCTACACCTTC. Protein sequence: CSATGAGYGYTF. The V call is TRBV29-1, the J call TRBJ1-2, with D possibly being TRBD1 (5 bases). The CDR3 totals 12 residues. V was clipped by 7 bases and J by 5 bases, with 14 bases between them. Germline loops: CDR1 SQVTM, CDR2 ANQGSEA.

This chain connects TRBV11-2 to TRBJ2-5, with 10 bases matching TRBD2. Germline CDR1 is SGHAT and CDR2 is FQNNGV. With V trimmed by 2 bases and J by 10 bases, 7 bases remained unmatched. The CDR3 length is 14 residues. DNA of the CDR3: TGTGCCAGCAGCTTAAGCGGGAGGGCCGGGGGCCAGTACTTC. It specifies CASSLSGRAGGQYF.

With regard to this clone: A read error may account for a junction end that differs from germline. J is TRBJ1-5 and V is TRBV19; 7 bases agree with TRBD1. Germline V gene lookup returns CDR1 LNHDA and CDR2 SQIVND (reference sequence). The CDR3 covers 17 residues. CDR3 DNA: TGTGCCAGTAGTTTACCCCCGCGCAGGGGGAGCAGTCAGCCCCAGCATTTT. Amino acids: CASSLPPRRGSSQPQHF.

This clone was recorded once. The chain links TRBV28 to TRBJ1-5; 8 bases line up with TRBD1. Trimming at V came to 2 bases and at J to 6 bases, leaving 9 bases not matched to a gene. The CDR3 spans 16 residues. The germline CDR1 and CDR2 sequences are MDHEN and SYDVKM. CDR3 nucleotide sequence: TGTGCCAGCAGTTTACCTAGACAGGGGACGACTCAGCCCCAGCATTTT. Its translation: CASSLPRQGTTQPQHF.

The J gene is TRBJ1-2, the V gene TRBV9, with 8 bases that match TRBD1. CDR3 length: 17 amino acids. After removal of 0 bases from V and 3 bases from J, the junction contained 10 bases not matched to a gene. Looked up from germline, CDR1 is SGDLS and CDR2 is YYNGEE. The CDR3 loop reads CASSVAPGTGQYYGYTF. The CDR3 DNA follows: TGTGCCAGCAGCGTAGCCCCCGGGACAGGACAATACTATGGCTACACCTTC.

The chain employs TRBV15 and TRBJ2-5, with D possibly matching TRBD1 (5 bases). Trimming stripped 0 bases from V and 0 bases from J, with 8 bases between. The CDR3 length is 15 residues. The germline gives CDR1 LNHNV, CDR2 YYDKDF (reference sequence). CDR3 sequence (DNA): TGTGCCACCAGCAGAGACCAGGGTTACCAAGAGACCCAGTACTTC. Protein: CATSRDQGYQETQYF.

This chain joins TRBV2 and TRBJ2-1; 12 nucleotides agree with TRBD2. The germline gives CDR1 SNHLY, CDR2 FYNNEI. Trimming at V came to 6 bases and at J to 0 bases, leaving 9 bases not matched to a gene. This CDR3 comprises 18 residues. CDR3 in amino acids: CASSAPGLAGSSYNEQFF. In DNA form, the CDR3 reads TGTGCCAGCAGCGCCCCGGGACTAGCGGGCTCCTCCTACAATGAGCAGTTCTTC.